This T cell receptor (beta chain) was documented in a study of cytomegalovirus exposure and HLA in healthy donors. Turning to the study itself: Drawn from HLA-typed donors, roughly 87 million unique TCRs were held in an early data release.

With 60 Vbeta and 13 Jbeta primers, the PCR was carried out. Sequencing used immunoSEQ multiplex PCR; TCRdb keeps in-frame clones, though not all of them. This repertoire includes 50,000 to 70,000 clones. The germline gives CDR1 SEHNR, CDR2 FQNEAQ (reference sequence). Trimming stripped 1 base from V and 5 bases from J, with 11 bases between. This CDR3 contains 14 residues. The TCR sequence derives from a woman younger than 30 in good health and CMV-seronegative. Sequencing was performed on PBMCs. The gene calls are TRBV7-9 and TRBJ2-5, with D hard to call. CDR3: CASSLGPRQETQYF. Written as DNA, the CDR3 is TGTGCCAGCAGCTTAGGCCCGAGGCAGGAGACCCAGTACTTC.